Sequencing of this TCR beta chain was carried out in a study of blood T cell repertoires in COVID-19 (dated by TCRdb to about 2020). At the level of the whole study: Samples covering the acute and convalescent phases of COVID-19 were provided by collaborators in the United States, Italy and Spain. Deeply sampled blood TCRbeta repertoires from subjects exposed to, actively infected with, or recovered from COVID-19 were included in the dataset. The prospective study material was composed of cDNA or gDNA derived from T cells, B-cell-depleted T cells, or PBMCs. Where available, HLA class I and class II types were taken from metadata supplied by the sample provider and were not determined by assay-based typing. The samples were drawn from the first 160 participants of the ongoing ImmuneRACE study and from more than 1,000 subjects provided by 6 global collaborators. The repertoires were released in a freely available public database meant as a resource for research on the immune response to SARS-CoV-2. The sample metadata nearly always contained a de-identified subject ID, COVID-19 status, age in years and sex.

Collaborating institutions collected whole blood in K2EDTA tubes following their own protocols. For TCRbeta analysis, collaborator samples were shipped as frozen whole blood, as isolated PBMCs, or as DNA extracted from either sample type. Here is what the overall study found, with its caveats: The amount of clinical and demographic metadata varied by source and participant and was provided uncurated.

With regard to this clone: It lacks a known antigen. The sample holds no much larger clone one base away, and base qualities are not on file.

Based on the germline V gene, the CDR1 and CDR2 sequences are MNHEY and SVGEGT. The cysteine opens and the phenylalanine closes a CDR3 of 12 amino acids. The DNA shown is the 36-base CDR3, in frame from base 1. Cut back by 5 bases and 4 bases, the V and J ends lie 8 bases apart. The immunoSEQ Assay, a bias-controlled multiplex PCR, was used to amplify TCRbeta CDR3 regions from genomic DNA. The original pipeline was this. Within the assay, amplification of reference gene primers was used to estimate how many nucleated cells each sample contained. To quantify the absolute abundance of each unique TCRbeta CDR3 rearrangement, sequence reads were collapsed and filtered. For each sample, productive Simpson clonality was calculated as the square root of Simpson's diversity index across productive rearrangements. In its TCRdb copy, this immuneACCESS table keeps in-frame sequences only and misses some clones. Where compared with another copy, unresolved V genes explain less than half of these, and the others have no known cause. The DNA was the basis for D and trimming; V, J and clone size are from that table. In all, the sample holds approximately 230,000 clones, and about 83% of those were seen once. The top ten clonotypes cover approximately 5.9% of the sample.

The clonotype originates from an older man with acute or convalescent COVID-19. The specimen was peripheral blood. The rearranged chain carries TRBV6-2 or TRBV6-3 and TRBJ2-5; perhaps TRBD1 is the D gene, with 5 bases matching. The nucleotides are TGTGCCAGCAGTCAAACAGGAGAGACCCAGTACTTC. This codes for CASSQTGETQYF.